This T cell receptor (beta chain) was captured by sequencing in a study of shared clonotypes between healthy human individuals. In regard to this clone: Its antigen is undetermined.

Assay execution proceeded at the deep level. Sequenced by immunoSEQ multiplex PCR; TCRdb stores in-frame clones only, minus some. The sample records roughly 2 million clones, more than 90% being singletons. CD4+ cell separation produced CD45RA+ naive and CD45RA-negative memory subsets. Study-wide findings and caveats: The sharing of 5% to 6.5% of naive CD4 clonotypes was seen across a handful of donors.

This CDR3 has 14 amino acids. CDR1 is WNHNN, CDR2 SYGVQD, per germline (reference sequence). Trimming pared 0 bases from V and 1 base from J, leaving 6 bases between. The chain combines TRBV10-1 with TRBJ2-5; TRBD1 or TRBD2 may be the D gene (5 bases each). The sequenced sample was naive CD4+ T cells sorted from blood. Subset here: CD45RA+ positively selected. The source is a man younger than 35 in good health. CDR3 residues: CASSESGVQETQYF. DNA of the CDR3: TGCGCCAGCAGTGAGTCGGGGGTCCAAGAGACCCAGTACTTC.